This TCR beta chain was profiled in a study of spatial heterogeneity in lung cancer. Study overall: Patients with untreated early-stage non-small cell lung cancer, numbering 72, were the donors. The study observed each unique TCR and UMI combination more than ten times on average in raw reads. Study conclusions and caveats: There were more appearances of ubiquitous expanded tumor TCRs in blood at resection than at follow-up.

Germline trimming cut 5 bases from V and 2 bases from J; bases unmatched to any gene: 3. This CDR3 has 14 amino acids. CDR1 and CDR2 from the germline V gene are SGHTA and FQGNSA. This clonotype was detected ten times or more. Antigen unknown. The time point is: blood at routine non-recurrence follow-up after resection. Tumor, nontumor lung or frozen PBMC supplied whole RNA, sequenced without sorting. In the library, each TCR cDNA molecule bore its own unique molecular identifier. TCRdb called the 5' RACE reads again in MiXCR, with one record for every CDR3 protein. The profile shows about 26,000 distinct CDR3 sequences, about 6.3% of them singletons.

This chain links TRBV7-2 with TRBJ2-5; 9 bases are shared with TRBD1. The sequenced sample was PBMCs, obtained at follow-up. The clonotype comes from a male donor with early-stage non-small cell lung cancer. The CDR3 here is CASSADRGQETQYF. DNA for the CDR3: TGTGCCAGCAGCGCCGACAGGGGGCAAGAGACCCAGTACTTC.